One TCR beta chain is described in this entry. These data come from a study of patients and donors after allogeneic stem cell transplantation. The CDR3 sequence is 16 residues long. V shed 0 bases and J shed 1 base, with 12 bases lying between them. Germline V gene data show CDR1 as MNHEY and CDR2 as SVGAGI. From the RT-PCR reads, TCRdb called clonotypes with MiXCR, one entry per CDR3 protein. The table includes roughly 200,000 distinct CDR3 sequences, 35% to 50% detected once. This rearrangement joins TRBV6-5 to TRBJ1-2; D call uncertain. Material for sequencing was blood, either unsorted or a sorted T cell fraction (not recorded which). The source of this sequence is a human donor who was either an allogeneic HSCT recipient or a stem cell or donor lymphocyte infusion donor (not recorded which). It is not recorded whose cells these are; they may come from a transplant donor. The CDR3 sequence is CASSYSGTELNYGYTF. CDR3 bases: TGTGCCAGCAGTTACTCGGGAACAGAACTTAACTATGGCTACACCTTC.